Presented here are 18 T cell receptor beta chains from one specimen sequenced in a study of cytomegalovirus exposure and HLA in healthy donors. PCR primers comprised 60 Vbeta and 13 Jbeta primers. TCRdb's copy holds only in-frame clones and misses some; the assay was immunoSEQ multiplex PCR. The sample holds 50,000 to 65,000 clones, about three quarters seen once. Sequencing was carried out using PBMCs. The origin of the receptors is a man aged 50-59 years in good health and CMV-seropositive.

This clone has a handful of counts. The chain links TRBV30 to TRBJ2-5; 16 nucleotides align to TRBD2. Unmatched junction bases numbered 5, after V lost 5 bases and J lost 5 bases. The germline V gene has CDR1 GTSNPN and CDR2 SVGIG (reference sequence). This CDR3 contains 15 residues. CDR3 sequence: CAWGTSGRASETQYF. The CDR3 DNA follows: TGTGCCTGGGGGACTAGCGGGAGGGCCTCGGAGACCCAGTACTTC.

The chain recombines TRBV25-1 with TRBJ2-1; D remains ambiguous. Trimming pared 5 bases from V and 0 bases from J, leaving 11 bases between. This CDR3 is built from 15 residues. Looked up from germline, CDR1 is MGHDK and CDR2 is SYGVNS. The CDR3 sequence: CASSSRPSSYNEQFF. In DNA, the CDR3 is TGTGCCAGCAGTAGTCGCCCTAGCTCCTACAATGAGCAGTTCTTC.

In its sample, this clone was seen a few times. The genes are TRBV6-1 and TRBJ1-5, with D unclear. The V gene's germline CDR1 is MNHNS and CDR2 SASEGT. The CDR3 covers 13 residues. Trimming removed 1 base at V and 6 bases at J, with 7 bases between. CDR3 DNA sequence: TGTGCCAGCAGTGAAGTCCCAGGTCAGCCCCAGCATTTT. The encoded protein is CASSEVPGQPQHF.

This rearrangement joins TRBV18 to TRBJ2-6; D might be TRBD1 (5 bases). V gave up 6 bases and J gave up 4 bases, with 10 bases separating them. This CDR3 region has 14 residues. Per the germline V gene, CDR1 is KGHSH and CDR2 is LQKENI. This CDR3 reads CASSAKGGANVLTF. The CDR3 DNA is TGTGCCAGCTCCGCGAAGGGGGGGGCCAACGTCCTGACTTTC.

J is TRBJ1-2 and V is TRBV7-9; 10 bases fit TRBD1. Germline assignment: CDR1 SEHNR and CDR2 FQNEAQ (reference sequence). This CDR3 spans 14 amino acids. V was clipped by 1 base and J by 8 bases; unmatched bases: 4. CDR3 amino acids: CASSLEGQGYGYTF. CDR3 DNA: TGTGCCAGCAGCTTAGAGGGACAGGGGTACGGCTACACCTTC.

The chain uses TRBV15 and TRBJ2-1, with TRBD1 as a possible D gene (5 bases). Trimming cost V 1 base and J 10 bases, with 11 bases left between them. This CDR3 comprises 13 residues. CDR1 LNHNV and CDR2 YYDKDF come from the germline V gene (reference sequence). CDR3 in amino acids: CATSRGGVTEQFF. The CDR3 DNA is TGTGCCACCAGCAGAGGGGGCGTGACGGAGCAGTTCTTC.

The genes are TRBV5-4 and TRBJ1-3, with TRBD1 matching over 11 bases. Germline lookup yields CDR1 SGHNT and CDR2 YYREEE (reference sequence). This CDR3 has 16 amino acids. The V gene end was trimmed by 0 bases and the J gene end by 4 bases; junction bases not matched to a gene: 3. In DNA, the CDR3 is TGTGCCAGCAGCTTGGGGGGACAGGGGGGAGGAAACACCATATATTTT. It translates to CASSLGGQGGGNTIYF. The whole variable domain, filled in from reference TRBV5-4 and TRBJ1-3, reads ETGVTQSPTHLIKTRGQQVTLRCSSQSGHNTVSWYQQALGQGPQFIFQYYREEENGRGNFPPRFSGLQFPNYSSELNVNALELDDSALYLCASSLGGQGGGNTIYFGEGSWLTVV.

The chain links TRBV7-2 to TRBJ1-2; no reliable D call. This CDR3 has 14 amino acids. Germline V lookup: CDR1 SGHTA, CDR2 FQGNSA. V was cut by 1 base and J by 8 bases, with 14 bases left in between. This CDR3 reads CASSLGETPLGYTF. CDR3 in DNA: TGTGCCAGCAGCTTAGGAGAGACTCCCTTGGGCTACACCTTC.

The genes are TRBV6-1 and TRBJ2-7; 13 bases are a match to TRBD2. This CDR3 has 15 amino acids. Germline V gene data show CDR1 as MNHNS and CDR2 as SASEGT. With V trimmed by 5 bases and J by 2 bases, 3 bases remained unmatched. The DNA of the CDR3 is TGTGCCAGCAGTAGACTAGCGGGAGGCCCCTACGAGCAGTACTTC. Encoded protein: CASSRLAGGPYEQYF.

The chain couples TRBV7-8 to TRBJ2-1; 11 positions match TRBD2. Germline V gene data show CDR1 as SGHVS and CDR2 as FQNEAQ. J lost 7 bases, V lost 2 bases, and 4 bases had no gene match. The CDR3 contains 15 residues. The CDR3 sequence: CASSLPGLAGNEQFF. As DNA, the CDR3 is TGTGCCAGCAGCTTACCAGGACTAGCGGGTAATGAGCAGTTCTTC.

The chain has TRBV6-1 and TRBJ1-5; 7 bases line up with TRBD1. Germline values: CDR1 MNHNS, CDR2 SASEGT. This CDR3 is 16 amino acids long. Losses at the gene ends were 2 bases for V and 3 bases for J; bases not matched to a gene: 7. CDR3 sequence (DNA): TGTGCCAGCAGTGAAATTAGGACAGGCCACAATCAGCCCCAGCATTTT. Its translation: CASSEIRTGHNQPQHF.

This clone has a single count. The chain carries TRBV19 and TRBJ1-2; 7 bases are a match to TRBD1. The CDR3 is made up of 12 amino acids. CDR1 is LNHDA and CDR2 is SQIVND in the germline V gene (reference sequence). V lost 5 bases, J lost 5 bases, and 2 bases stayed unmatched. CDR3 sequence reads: CASSAGQYGYTF. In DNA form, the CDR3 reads TGTGCCAGTAGTGCGGGACAGTATGGCTACACCTTC. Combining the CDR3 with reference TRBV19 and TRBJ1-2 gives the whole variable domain DGGITQSPKYLFRKEGQNVTLSCEQNLNHDAMYWYRQDPGQGLRLIYYSQIVNDFQKGDIAEGYSVSREKKESFPLTVTSAQKNPTAFYLCASSAGQYGYTFGSGTRLTVV.

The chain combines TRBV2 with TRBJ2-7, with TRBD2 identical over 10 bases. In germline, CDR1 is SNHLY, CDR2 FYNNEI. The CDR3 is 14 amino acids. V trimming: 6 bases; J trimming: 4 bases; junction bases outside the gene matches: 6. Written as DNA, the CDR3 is TGTGCCAGCAGCGACCGGGGACTAGCGTACGAGCAGTACTTC. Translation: CASSDRGLAYEQYF.

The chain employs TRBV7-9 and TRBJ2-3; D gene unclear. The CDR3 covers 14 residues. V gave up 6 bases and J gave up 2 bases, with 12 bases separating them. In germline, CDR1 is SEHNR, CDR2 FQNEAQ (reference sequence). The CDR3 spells CASRLTPLTDTQYF. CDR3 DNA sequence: TGTGCCAGCAGACTAACCCCCCTCACAGATACGCAGTATTTT.

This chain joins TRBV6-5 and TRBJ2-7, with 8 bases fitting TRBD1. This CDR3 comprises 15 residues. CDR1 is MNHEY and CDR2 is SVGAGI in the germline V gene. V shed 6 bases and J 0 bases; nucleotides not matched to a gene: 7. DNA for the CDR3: TGTGCCAGCAGCCCCCAGGGGGCACCCTCCTACGAGCAGTACTTC. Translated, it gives CASSPQGAPSYEQYF.

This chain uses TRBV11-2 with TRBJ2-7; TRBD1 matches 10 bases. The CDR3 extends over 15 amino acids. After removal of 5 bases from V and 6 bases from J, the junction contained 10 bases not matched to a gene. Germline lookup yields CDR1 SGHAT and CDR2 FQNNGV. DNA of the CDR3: TGTGCCAGCAGCCCCCCCGGGACAGGGGCTCGCGAGCAGTACTTC. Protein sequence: CASSPPGTGAREQYF.

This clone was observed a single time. CDR3 sequence reads: CASSVGGGSNYGYTF. CDR3 nucleotide sequence: TGTGCCAGCAGCGTAGGGGGGGGGTCTAACTATGGCTACACCTTC. The chain carries TRBV9 and TRBJ1-2; perhaps TRBD1 as D (5 bases). Trimming took off 0 bases at V and 0 bases at J, with 9 bases between the two ends. Germline assignment: CDR1 SGDLS and CDR2 YYNGEE. The CDR3 spans 15 residues. The whole variable domain, filled in from reference TRBV9 and TRBJ1-2, reads DSGVTQTPKHLITATGQRVTLRCSPRSGDLSVYWYQQSLDQGLQFLIQYYNGEERAKGNILERFSAQQFPDLHSELNLSSLELGDSALYFCASSVGGGSNYGYTFGSGTRLTVV.

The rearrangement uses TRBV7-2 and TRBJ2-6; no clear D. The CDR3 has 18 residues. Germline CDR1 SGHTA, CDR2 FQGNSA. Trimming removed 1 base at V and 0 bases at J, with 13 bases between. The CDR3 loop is CASSLGGGSSSGANVLTF. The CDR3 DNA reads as TGTGCCAGCAGCTTAGGAGGCGGCAGTAGCTCTGGGGCCAACGTCCTGACTTTC. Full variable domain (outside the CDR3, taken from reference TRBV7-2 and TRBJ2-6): GAGVSQSPSNKVTEKGKDVELRCDPISGHTALYWYRQSLGQGLEFLIYFQGNSAPDKSGLPSDRFSAERTGGSVSTLTIQRTQQEDSAVYLCASSLGGGSSSGANVLTFGAGSRLTVL.